The 24 T cell receptor beta chains below were found in one sample sequenced in a study of blood T cell repertoires in COVID-19. Produced via immunoSEQ multiplex PCR; TCRdb's table is partial and in-frame only. The profile shows 180,000 or so clones, approximately 85% of them singletons. Sequencing input: peripheral blood. The source is a human donor with active or convalescent COVID-19. The donor label of this sample is uncertain.

This chain connects TRBV4-3 to TRBJ1-4; no clear D gene. This CDR3 spans 15 amino acids. Trimming removed 1 base from V and 3 bases from J, with 9 bases in between. From germline, CDR1 is LGHNA and CDR2 YSLEER. CDR3 DNA sequence: TGCGCCAGCAGCCAAGTAGCGATGGCTAATGAAAAACTGTTTTTT. It specifies CASSQVAMANEKLFF.

This chain uses TRBV3-1 (or the pseudogene TRBV3-2) with TRBJ1-5; D might be TRBD1 (6 bases). From germline, CDR1 is LGHDT and CDR2 YNNKEL (reference sequence). The CDR3 is made up of 10 amino acids. Trimming cost V 11 bases and J 7 bases, with 9 bases left between them. Here the CDR3 DNA reads TGTGCCCCCACAGGGCAGCCCCAGCATTTT. This sequence encodes CAPTGQPQHF.

In its sample, this clone was seen a few times. The chain links TRBV3-1 (or the pseudogene TRBV3-2) to TRBJ1-3; TRBD1 might be the D (6 bases). Germline CDR1 is LGHDT and CDR2 is YNNKEL (reference sequence). The V gene lost 1 base and the J gene lost 7 bases, with 11 bases spanning the gap. The CDR3 runs to 14 residues. This CDR3 reads CASSQVGGANTIYF. As DNA, the CDR3 is TGTGCCAGCAGCCAAGTAGGGGGGGCGAACACCATATATTTT.

This sequence joins TRBV5-1 and TRBJ2-7; 12 bases are shared with TRBD2. The CDR3 extends over 16 amino acids. Germline loops: CDR1 SGHRS, CDR2 YFSETQ. V lost 4 bases, J lost 0 bases, and 5 bases stayed unmatched. CDR3 DNA sequence: TGCGCCAGCAGCGGTGGACTAGCGGGACACTCCTACGAGCAGTACTTC. It specifies CASSGGLAGHSYEQYF.

The chain is built from TRBV24-1 and TRBJ2-4; D unclear. Germline V gene lookup returns CDR1 KGHDR and CDR2 SFDVKD. This CDR3 spans 14 amino acids. V was shortened by 3 bases and J by 8 bases, with 13 bases between the two germline ends. CDR3 sequence reads: CATSDPSFAYIQYF. As DNA, the CDR3 is TGTGCCACCAGTGATCCCTCATTTGCGTACATTCAGTACTTC.

The chain combines TRBV5-1 with TRBJ1-1; possible D gene TRBD1, 5 bases. This CDR3 has 13 amino acids. Deletions cut 3 bases from V and 1 base from J, with 7 bases between. CDR1 is SGHRS and CDR2 is YFSETQ in the germline V gene. CDR3 amino acids: CASSSDKNTEAFF. CDR3 bases: TGCGCCAGCAGCTCGGACAAGAACACTGAAGCTTTCTTT.

This clone was seen only once. The gene calls are TRBV2 and TRBJ2-5; 7 nucleotides line up with TRBD2. The CDR3 consists of 14 residues. J gave up 5 bases and V 6 bases, and 9 bases lay outside the gene matches. Germline V CDR1 and CDR2: SNHLY, FYNNEI. The CDR3 sequence is CASSARLAGETQYF. The DNA for the CDR3 is TGTGCCAGCAGCGCCCGACTAGCCGGGGAGACCCAGTACTTC. The whole variable domain, filled in from reference TRBV2 and TRBJ2-5, reads EPEVTQTPSHQVTQMGQEVILRCVPISNHLYFYWYRQILGQKVEFLVSFYNNEISEKSEIFDDQFSVERPDGSNFTLKIRSTKLEDSAMYFCASSARLAGETQYFGPGTRLLVL.

V and J are TRBV15 and TRBJ1-5; 8 nucleotides agree with TRBD1. Trimming removed 4 bases from V and 7 bases from J; junction bases left unmatched: 6. The germline V gene has CDR1 LNHNV and CDR2 YYDKDF (reference sequence). This CDR3 has 14 residues. Here the CDR3 reads CATSKRTGTQPQHF. The CDR3 DNA follows: TGTGCCACCAGCAAAAGGACAGGGACGCAGCCCCAGCATTTT.

This chain links TRBV9 with TRBJ2-3; possible D gene TRBD1, 5 bases. The germline CDR1 and CDR2 sequences are SGDLS and YYNGEE. The CDR3 is 13 residues long. V gave up 4 bases and J gave up 3 bases, with 9 bases separating them. CDR3 region: CASSSGQTDTQYF. The DNA of the CDR3 is TGTGCCAGCAGCTCCGGACAAACAGATACGCAGTATTTT.

This clone was counted once. The V call is TRBV5-4, the J call TRBJ2-7; TRBD2 is a possible D gene (6 bases). Germline V lookup: CDR1 SGHNT, CDR2 YYREEE (reference sequence). Trimming stripped 2 bases from V and 7 bases from J, with 22 bases between. The CDR3 is 16 residues long. In DNA, the CDR3 is TGTGCCAGCAGCTTAGGGTCCCCCCTAGCGTCCGGGGAGCAGTACTTC. Protein sequence: CASSLGSPLASGEQYF.

This clone turned up a few times. The CDR3 reads CASSQDRGWGSPLHF. The CDR3 region has the DNA TGTGCCAGCAGCCAAGATAGAGGGTGGGGATCACCCCTCCACTTT. This sequence joins TRBV14 and TRBJ1-6, with D unresolved. CDR1 is SGHDN, CDR2 FVKESK, per germline. This CDR3 has 15 amino acids. The V gene lost 0 bases and the J gene lost 10 bases, with 13 bases spanning the gap.

This rearrangement joins TRBV24-1 to TRBJ2-2, with D perhaps TRBD1 (6 bases). The ends were cut back, 11 bases at V and 2 bases at J, with 14 bases in the middle. CDR3 length: 14 residues. Germline loops: CDR1 KGHDR, CDR2 SFDVKD. In DNA form, the CDR3 reads TGTGCCATCTCCAGGGGAGCCAACACCGGGGAGCTGTTTTTT. Translating it yields CAISRGANTGELFF.

This sequence joins TRBV6-2 or TRBV6-3 and TRBJ2-3; no clear D gene. CDR1 and CDR2 from the germline V gene are MNHEY and SVGEGT. The ends were cut back, 3 bases at V and 0 bases at J, with 13 bases in the middle. The CDR3 loop spans 16 amino acids. In DNA form, the CDR3 reads TGTGCCAGCAGTTATGACGTCGGCAGGAGCACAGATACGCAGTATTTT. Amino acids: CASSYDVGRSTDTQYF.

The rearrangement uses TRBV24-1 and TRBJ2-3; 9 nucleotides agree with TRBD2. The CDR3 has 15 residues. Trimming removed 1 base from V and 5 bases from J; junction bases left unmatched: 3. Germline V gives CDR1 KGHDR, CDR2 SFDVKD. The CDR3 reads CATSDFGTSLDTQYF. The CDR3 coding sequence is TGTGCCACCAGTGATTTCGGGACTAGCTTAGATACGCAGTATTTT.

This sequence joins TRBV28 and TRBJ1-5; D may be TRBD1 (5 bases). The CDR3 has 16 amino acids. The V and J ends lost 6 bases and 1 base respectively, with 16 bases between them. The germline V gene has CDR1 MDHEN and CDR2 SYDVKM. For the CDR3, the DNA is TGTGCCAGCAGACAAGGACAAGCCCTGAGCAATCAGCCCCAGCATTTT. Protein sequence: CASRQGQALSNQPQHF.

This clone was seen just once. The V call is TRBV6-5, the J call TRBJ2-5; tentatively, D is TRBD2 (6 bases). This CDR3 has 14 residues. In germline, CDR1 is MNHEY, CDR2 SVGAGI. Trimming removed 6 bases at V and 1 base at J, with 12 bases between. DNA of the CDR3: TGTGCCAGCAGGCCGGCGGGGTTCCAAGAGACCCAGTACTTC. Protein sequence: CASRPAGFQETQYF.

The rearrangement joins TRBV5-4 to TRBJ2-3; TRBD1 aligns across 11 bases. Germline lookup yields CDR1 SGHNT and CDR2 YYREEE (reference sequence). CDR3 length equals 17 residues. V lost 3 bases to trimming and J lost 3 bases; unmatched junction nucleotides: 9. DNA for the CDR3: TGTGCCAGCAGCTCGACCGGGACAGGGGGAAGAACAGATACGCAGTATTTT. This translates into CASSSTGTGGRTDTQYF.

This chain uses TRBV2 with TRBJ2-1, with TRBD2 matching 9 bases. This CDR3 has 14 residues. J was trimmed by 9 bases and V by 4 bases; bases with no gene match: 7. Germline CDR1 SNHLY, CDR2 FYNNEI. CDR3 sequence (DNA): TGTGCCAGCAGTGTCGCGGGAGGGCCGGTTGAGCAGTTCTTC. It specifies CASSVAGGPVEQFF.

The genes are TRBV29-1 and TRBJ1-1; D not resolved. This CDR3 has 10 residues. V lost 5 bases, J lost 7 bases, and 8 bases lay in between. Germline loops: CDR1 SQVTM, CDR2 ANQGSEA. CDR3 DNA: TGCAGCGTTTCGTCACTTGAAGCTTTCTTT. It encodes CSVSSLEAFF.

The chain combines TRBV5-4 with TRBJ1-2; 10 positions agree with TRBD1. Trimming took 4 bases from V and 5 from J; bases not matched to a gene: 5. The length of the CDR3 is 14 residues. Germline CDR1 is SGHNT and CDR2 is YYREEE (reference sequence). CDR3 DNA sequence: TGTGCCAGCAGCCCCGGACAGGGGGGGTATGGCTACACCTTC. Protein product: CASSPGQGGYGYTF.

DNA for the CDR3: TGTGCCAGCAGTTTAGGGACAGACGTTAATGAAAAACTGTTTTTT. Amino acids: CASSLGTDVNEKLFF. The chain has TRBV28 and TRBJ1-4, with TRBD1 matching over 7 bases. The V gene end was trimmed by 2 bases and the J gene end by 4 bases; junction bases not matched to a gene: 4. The CDR3 consists of 15 residues. Germline values: CDR1 MDHEN, CDR2 SYDVKM.

The chain uses TRBV18 and TRBJ2-5; unclear D gene. The germline V gene has CDR1 KGHSH and CDR2 LQKENI. Deletions cut 5 bases from V and 5 bases from J, with 12 bases between. CDR3 length: 13 amino acids. CDR3 residues: CASSGLEYETQYF. The DNA of the CDR3 is TGTGCCAGCTCAGGGTTGGAGTACGAGACCCAGTACTTC.

The chain carries TRBV29-1 and TRBJ2-7; D gene uncertain. The CDR3 contains 11 residues. Trimming removed 5 bases at V and 7 bases at J, with 12 bases between. CDR1 is SQVTM and CDR2 is ANQGSEA in the germline V gene. CDR3 amino acids: CSVSYIGEQYF. CDR3 bases: TGCAGCGTTAGTTACATCGGGGAGCAGTACTTC.

This clone was counted a single time. The J gene is TRBJ2-1, the V gene TRBV3-1 (or the pseudogene TRBV3-2); 8 bases are a match to TRBD2. The J segment lost 3 bases and the V segment lost 4 bases, leaving 2 bases of the junction unmatched. The CDR3 is 14 amino acids. CDR1 LGHDT and CDR2 YNNKEL come from the germline V gene (reference sequence). This CDR3 reads CASSPGGGYNEQFF. The CDR3 DNA reads TGTGCCAGCAGCCCCGGGGGGGGCTACAATGAGCAGTTCTTC.